The 5 T cell receptor beta chains given below trace back to one sample, sequenced in a study of blood T cell repertoires in COVID-19. Profiled with immunoSEQ multiplex PCR; TCRdb holds only in-frame clones, not every one. The sample lists around 250,000 clones; around nine tenths were seen once. The source material was peripheral blood. These receptor sequences come from a woman in her 70s with COVID-19, enrolled during active disease.

This rearrangement joins TRBV11-3 to TRBJ2-1, with a weak D call TRBD2 (5 bases). CDR3 length: 14 amino acids. Between the trimmed V and J ends, which lost 5 bases and 7 bases, there was a span of 15 bases. Germline V gives CDR1 SGHNT, CDR2 YENEEA. For the CDR3, the DNA is TGTGCCAGCAGCCCGGATCCCCGGGGTAATGAGCAGTTCTTC. Protein product: CASSPDPRGNEQFF. Based on the CDR3 plus reference TRBV11-3 and TRBJ2-1, the full variable domain is EAGVVQSPRYKIIEKKQPVAFWCNPISGHNTLYWYLQNLGQGPELLIRYENEEAVDDSQLPKDRFSAERLKGVDSTLKIQPAELGDSAVYLCASSPDPRGNEQFFGPGTRLTVL.

The chain employs TRBV11-2 and TRBJ2-2, with D maybe TRBD2 (7 bases). Trimming cost V 5 bases and J 6 bases, with 10 bases left between them. The germline V gene has CDR1 SGHAT and CDR2 FQNNGV. The CDR3 loop spans 13 amino acids. CDR3: CASSRGGAGELFF. The CDR3 nucleotides read TGTGCCAGCAGCCGAGGGGGGGCCGGGGAGCTGTTTTTT.

The chain links TRBV29-1 to TRBJ1-3; D might be TRBD1 (6 bases). Trimming removed 4 bases at V and 2 bases at J, with 18 bases between. The CDR3 length is 16 residues. The germline V gene has CDR1 SQVTM and CDR2 ANQGSEA. The CDR3 DNA reads TGCAGCGTTGTAATTGGGACACTCAGGACTGGAAACACCATATATTTT. Translation: CSVVIGTLRTGNTIYF.

The chain is built from TRBV19 and TRBJ1-5; 7 nucleotides align to TRBD1. The CDR3 covers 14 residues. The ends lost 6 bases at V and 5 bases at J; junction bases unmatched: 7. CDR1 and CDR2 (germline): LNHDA, SQIVND (reference sequence). The CDR3 bases are TGTGCCAGTAGGCAGGACAGGTGGGATCAGCCCCAGCATTTT. The encoded protein is CASRQDRWDQPQHF.

J is TRBJ2-3 and V is TRBV2, with a weak D call TRBD2 (6 bases). Trimming removed 7 bases at V and 1 base at J, with 9 bases between. The CDR3 extends over 13 amino acids. CDR1 is SNHLY, CDR2 FYNNEI, per germline. The CDR3 DNA follows: TGTGCCAGCACAGGGACTGGCACAGATACGCAGTATTTT. It specifies CASTGTGTDTQYF. The whole variable domain, remainder taken from reference TRBV2 and TRBJ2-3, is EPEVTQTPSHQVTQMGQEVILRCVPISNHLYFYWYRQILGQKVEFLVSFYNNEISEKSEIFDDQFSVERPDGSNFTLKIRSTKLEDSAMYFCASTGTGTDTQYFGPGTRLTVL.